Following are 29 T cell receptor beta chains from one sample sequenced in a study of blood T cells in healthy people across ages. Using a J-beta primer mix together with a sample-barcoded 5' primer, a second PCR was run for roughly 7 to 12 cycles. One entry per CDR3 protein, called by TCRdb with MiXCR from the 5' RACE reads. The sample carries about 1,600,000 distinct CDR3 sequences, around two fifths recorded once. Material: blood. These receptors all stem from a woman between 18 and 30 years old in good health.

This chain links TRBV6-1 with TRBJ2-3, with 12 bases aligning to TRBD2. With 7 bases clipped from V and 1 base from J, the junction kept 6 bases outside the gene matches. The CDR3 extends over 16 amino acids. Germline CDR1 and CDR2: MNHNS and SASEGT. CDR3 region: CASTRLAGEGTDTQYF. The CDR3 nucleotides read TGTGCCAGCACCCGACTAGCGGGAGAAGGCACAGATACGCAGTATTTT.

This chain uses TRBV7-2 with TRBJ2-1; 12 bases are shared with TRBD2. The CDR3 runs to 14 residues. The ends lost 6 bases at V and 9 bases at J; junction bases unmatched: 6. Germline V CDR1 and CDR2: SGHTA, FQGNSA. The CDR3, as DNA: TGTGCCAGCAGGCCGGGACTAGCGGGCGGTGAGCAGTTCTTC. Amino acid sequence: CASRPGLAGGEQFF.

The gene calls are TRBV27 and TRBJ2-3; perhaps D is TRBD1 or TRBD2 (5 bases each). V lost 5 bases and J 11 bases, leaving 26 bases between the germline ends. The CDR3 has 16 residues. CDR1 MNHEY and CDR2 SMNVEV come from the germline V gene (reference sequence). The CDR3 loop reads CASSPQGRGPPQRQYF. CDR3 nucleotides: TGTGCCAGCAGTCCTCAGGGTCGGGGTCCTCCCCAAAGGCAGTATTTT.

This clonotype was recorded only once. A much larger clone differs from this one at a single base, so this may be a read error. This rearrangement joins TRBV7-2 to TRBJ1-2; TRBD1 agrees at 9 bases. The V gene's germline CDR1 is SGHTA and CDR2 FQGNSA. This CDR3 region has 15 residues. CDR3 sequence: CSSSTGQGAAYGYTF. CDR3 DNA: TGTTCCAGCAGCACGGGACAGGGTGCCGCCTATGGCTACACCTTC.

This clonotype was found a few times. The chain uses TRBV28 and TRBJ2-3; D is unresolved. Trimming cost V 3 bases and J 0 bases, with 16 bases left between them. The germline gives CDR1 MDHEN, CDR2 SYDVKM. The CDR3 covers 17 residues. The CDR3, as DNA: TGTGCCAGCAGTTTTTATCGAAGCACCGAGAGCACAGATACGCAGTATTTT. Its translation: CASSFYRSTESTDTQYF.

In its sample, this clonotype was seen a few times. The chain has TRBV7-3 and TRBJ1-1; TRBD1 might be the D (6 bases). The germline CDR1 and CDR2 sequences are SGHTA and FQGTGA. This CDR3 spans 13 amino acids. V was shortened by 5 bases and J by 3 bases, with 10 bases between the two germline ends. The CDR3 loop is CASSRKGDTEAFF. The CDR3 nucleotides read TGTGCCAGCAGCCGAAAGGGGGACACTGAAGCTTTCTTT.

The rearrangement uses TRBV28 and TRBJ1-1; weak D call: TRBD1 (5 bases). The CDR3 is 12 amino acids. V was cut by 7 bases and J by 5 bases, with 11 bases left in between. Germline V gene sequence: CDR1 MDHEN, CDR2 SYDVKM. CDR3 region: CASIQGETEAFF. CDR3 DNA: TGTGCCAGCATTCAGGGAGAGACTGAAGCTTTCTTT.

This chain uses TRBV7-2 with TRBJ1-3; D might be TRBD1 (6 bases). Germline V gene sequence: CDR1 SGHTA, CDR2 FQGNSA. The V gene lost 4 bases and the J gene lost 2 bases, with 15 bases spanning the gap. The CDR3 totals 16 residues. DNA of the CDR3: TGTGCCAGCAGCTCAAACGGACAGTATACTGGAAACACCATATATTTT. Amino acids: CASSSNGQYTGNTIYF.

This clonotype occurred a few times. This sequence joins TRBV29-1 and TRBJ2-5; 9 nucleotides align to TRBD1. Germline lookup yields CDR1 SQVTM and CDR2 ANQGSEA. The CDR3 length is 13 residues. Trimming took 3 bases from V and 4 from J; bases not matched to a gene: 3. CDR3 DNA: TGCAGCGTTGACCCGGGACAGGGAGAGACCCAGTACTTC. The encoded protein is CSVDPGQGETQYF.

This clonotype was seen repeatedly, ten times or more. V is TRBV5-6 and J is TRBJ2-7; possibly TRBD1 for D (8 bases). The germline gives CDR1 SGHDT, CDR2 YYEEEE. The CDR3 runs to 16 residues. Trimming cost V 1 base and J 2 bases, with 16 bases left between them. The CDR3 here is CASSLSPQGGPYEQYF. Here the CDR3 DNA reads TGTGCCAGCAGCTTGTCCCCACAGGGGGGGCCCTACGAGCAGTACTTC. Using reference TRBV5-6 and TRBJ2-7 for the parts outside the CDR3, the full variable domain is DAGVTQSPTHLIKTRGQQVTLRCSPKSGHDTVSWYQQALGQGPQFIFQYYEEEERQRGNFPDRFSGHQFPNYSSELNVNALLLGDSALYLCASSLSPQGGPYEQYFGPGTRLTVT.

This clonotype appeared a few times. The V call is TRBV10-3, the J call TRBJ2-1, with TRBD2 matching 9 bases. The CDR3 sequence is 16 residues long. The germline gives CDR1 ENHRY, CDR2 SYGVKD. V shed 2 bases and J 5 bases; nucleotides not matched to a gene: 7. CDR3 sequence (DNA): TGTGCCATCAGTGAGGCGTCTAGCGGGGTGAACAATGAGCAGTTCTTC. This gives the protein CAISEASSGVNNEQFF.

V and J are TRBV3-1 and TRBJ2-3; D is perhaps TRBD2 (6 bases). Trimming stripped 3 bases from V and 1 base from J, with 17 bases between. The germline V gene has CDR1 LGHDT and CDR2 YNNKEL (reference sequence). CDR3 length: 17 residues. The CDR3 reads CASSHPPAGGGTDTQYF. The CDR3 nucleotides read TGTGCCAGCAGCCACCCACCGGCCGGGGGTGGCACAGATACGCAGTATTTT.

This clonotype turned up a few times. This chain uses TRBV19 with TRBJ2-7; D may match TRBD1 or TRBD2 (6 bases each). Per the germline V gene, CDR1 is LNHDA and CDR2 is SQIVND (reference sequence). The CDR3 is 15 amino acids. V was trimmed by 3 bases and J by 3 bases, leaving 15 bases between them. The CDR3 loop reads CASSMREGGSYEQYF. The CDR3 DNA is TGTGCCAGTAGTATGCGAGAAGGGGGGAGCTACGAGCAGTACTTC.

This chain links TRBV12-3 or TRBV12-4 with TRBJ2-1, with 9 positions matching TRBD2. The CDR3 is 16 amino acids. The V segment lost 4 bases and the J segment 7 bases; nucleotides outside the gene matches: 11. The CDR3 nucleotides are TGTGCCAGCAGTTCCACCGGGCGGGGGGGATCGAATGAGCAGTTCTTC. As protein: CASSSTGRGGSNEQFF.

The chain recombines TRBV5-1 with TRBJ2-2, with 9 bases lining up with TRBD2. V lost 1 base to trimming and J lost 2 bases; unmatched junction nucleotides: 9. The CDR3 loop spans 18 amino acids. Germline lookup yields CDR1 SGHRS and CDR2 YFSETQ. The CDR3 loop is CASSLTPFSGGNTGELFF. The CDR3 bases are TGCGCCAGCAGCTTGACTCCTTTTAGCGGGGGAAACACCGGGGAGCTGTTTTTT.

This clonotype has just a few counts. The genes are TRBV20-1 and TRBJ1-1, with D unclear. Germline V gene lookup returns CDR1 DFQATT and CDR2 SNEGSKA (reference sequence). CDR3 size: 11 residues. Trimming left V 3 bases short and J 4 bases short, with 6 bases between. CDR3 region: CSASVGTEAFF. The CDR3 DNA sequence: TGCAGTGCTAGCGTCGGCACTGAAGCTTTCTTT.

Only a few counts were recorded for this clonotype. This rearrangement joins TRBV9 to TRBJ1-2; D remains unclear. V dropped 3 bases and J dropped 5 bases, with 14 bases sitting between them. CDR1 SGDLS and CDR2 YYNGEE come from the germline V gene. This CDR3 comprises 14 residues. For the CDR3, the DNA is TGTGCCAGCAGCGCTGGGGAGTCGGGTTATGGCTACACCTTC. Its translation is CASSAGESGYGYTF.

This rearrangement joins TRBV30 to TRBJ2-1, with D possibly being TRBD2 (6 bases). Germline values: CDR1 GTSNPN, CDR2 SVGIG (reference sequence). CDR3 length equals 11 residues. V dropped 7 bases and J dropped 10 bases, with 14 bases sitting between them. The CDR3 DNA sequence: TGTGCCTTACTAGCCGACAGAGAGCAGTTCTTC. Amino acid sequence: CALLADREQFF. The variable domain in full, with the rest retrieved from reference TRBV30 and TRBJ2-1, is SQTIHQWPATLVQPVGSPLSLECTVEGTSNPNLYWYRQAAGRGLQLLFYSVGIGQISSEVPQNLSASRPQDRQFILSSKKLLLSDSGFYLCALLADREQFFGPGTRLTVL.

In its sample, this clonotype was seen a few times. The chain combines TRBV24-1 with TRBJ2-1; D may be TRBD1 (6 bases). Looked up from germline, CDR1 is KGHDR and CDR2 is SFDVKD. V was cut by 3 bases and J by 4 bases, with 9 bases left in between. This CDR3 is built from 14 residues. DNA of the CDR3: TGTGCCACCAGTGATCCAAGGGGGTACAATGAGCAGTTCTTC. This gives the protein CATSDPRGYNEQFF.

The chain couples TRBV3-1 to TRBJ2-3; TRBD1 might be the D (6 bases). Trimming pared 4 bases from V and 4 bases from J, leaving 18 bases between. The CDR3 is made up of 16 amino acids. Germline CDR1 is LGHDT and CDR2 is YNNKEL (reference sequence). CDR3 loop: CASSPRHREGPDTQYF. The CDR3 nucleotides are TGTGCCAGCAGCCCGAGGCACAGGGAAGGCCCAGATACGCAGTATTTT.

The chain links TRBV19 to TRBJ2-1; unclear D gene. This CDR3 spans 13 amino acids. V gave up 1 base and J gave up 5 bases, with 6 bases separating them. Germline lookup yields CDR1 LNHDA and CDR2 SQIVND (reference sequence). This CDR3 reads CASSIGVHNEQFF. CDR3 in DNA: TGTGCCAGTAGTATAGGAGTCCACAATGAGCAGTTCTTC.

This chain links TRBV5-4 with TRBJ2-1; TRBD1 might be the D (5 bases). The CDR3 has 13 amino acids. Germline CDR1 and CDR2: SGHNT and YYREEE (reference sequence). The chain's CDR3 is CATSAGKINEQFF. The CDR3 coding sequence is TGTGCGACTTCCGCAGGGAAGATAAATGAGCAGTTCTTC.

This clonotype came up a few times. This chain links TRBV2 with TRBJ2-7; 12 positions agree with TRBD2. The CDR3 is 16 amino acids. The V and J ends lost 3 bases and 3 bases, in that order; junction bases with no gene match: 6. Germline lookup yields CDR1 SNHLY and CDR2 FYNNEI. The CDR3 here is CASSDLTSGSLYEQYF. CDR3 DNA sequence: TGTGCCAGCAGTGACCTGACTAGCGGGAGTCTCTACGAGCAGTACTTC.

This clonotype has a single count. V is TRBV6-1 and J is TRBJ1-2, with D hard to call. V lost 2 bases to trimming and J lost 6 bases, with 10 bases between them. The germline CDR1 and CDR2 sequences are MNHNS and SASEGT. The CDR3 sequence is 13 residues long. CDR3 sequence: CASSESGVDGYTF. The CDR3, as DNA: TGTGCCAGCAGTGAATCCGGGGTCGATGGCTACACCTTC.

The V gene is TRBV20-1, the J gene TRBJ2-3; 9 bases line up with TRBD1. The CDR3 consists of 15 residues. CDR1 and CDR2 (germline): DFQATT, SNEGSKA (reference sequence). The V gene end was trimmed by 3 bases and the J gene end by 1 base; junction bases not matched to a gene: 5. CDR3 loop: CSASGTGTGTDTQYF. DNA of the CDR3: TGCAGTGCTAGTGGGACAGGGACAGGCACAGATACGCAGTATTTT.

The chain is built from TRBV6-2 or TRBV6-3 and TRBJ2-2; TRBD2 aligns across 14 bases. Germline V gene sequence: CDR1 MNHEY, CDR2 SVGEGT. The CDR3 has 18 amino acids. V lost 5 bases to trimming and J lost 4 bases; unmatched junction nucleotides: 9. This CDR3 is CASSRPTSGRGSTGELFF. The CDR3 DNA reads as TGTGCCAGCAGTCGTCCGACTAGCGGGAGGGGGAGCACCGGGGAGCTGTTTTTT.

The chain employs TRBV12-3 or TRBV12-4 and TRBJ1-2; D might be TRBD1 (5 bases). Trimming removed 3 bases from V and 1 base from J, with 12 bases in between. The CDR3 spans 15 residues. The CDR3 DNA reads TGTGCCAGCAGTTTGGTCCAGACAGATAACTATGGCTACACCTTC. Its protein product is CASSLVQTDNYGYTF.

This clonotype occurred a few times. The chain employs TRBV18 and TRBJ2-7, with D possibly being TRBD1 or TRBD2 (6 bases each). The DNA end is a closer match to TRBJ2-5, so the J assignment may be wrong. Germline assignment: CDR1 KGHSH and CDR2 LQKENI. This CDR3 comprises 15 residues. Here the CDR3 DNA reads TGTGCCAGCTCACGACTAGGGACAAACGCGGGGACCCAGTACTTC. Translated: CASSRLGTNAGTQYF.

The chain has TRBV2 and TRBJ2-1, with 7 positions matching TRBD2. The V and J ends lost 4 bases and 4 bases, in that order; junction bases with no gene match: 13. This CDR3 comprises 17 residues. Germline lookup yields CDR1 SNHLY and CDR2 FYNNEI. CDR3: CASSGAGRLAEYNEQFF. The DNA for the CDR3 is TGTGCCAGCAGTGGAGCTGGGCGTCTAGCGGAGTACAATGAGCAGTTCTTC.